This T cell receptor beta chain was retrieved from a study of blood T cell repertoires in COVID-19. Study overall: Sample material is recorded as cDNA or gDNA derived from T cells, B-cell-depleted T cells, or PBMCs.

Clones were sequenced by immunoSEQ multiplex PCR, and TCRdb holds only the in-frame ones, with some missing. The table records 380,000 or so clones, roughly four fifths of them present only once. This CDR3 is 14 amino acids long. The V gene end was trimmed by 5 bases and the J gene end by 4 bases; junction bases not matched to a gene: 8. The germline V gene encodes CDR1 GTSNPN and CDR2 SVGIG (reference sequence). The sequenced sample was peripheral blood. This TCR derives from a human donor with acute or convalescent COVID-19. The donor label of this sample is uncertain. The genes are TRBV30 and TRBJ1-1; TRBD1 agrees at 9 bases. The CDR3 spells CAWATGTGSTEAFF. The DNA for the CDR3 is TGTGCCTGGGCGACCGGGACAGGGTCCACTGAAGCTTTCTTT.